This record looks at one T cell receptor beta chain sequence and its context. The data are from a study of blood T cell repertoires in COVID-19. Study summary: Sites across the United States, Italy and Spain contributed samples from acute and convalescent COVID-19. Nucleic acid was either cDNA or gDNA, and it came from T cells, B-cell-depleted T cells, or PBMCs.

Only in-frame clones appear in the TCRdb table, and some are missing; sequencing was by immunoSEQ multiplex PCR. This sample has about 320,000 clones, with about 88% found just once. This CDR3 contains 15 residues. The V segment lost 0 bases and the J segment 7 bases; nucleotides outside the gene matches: 4. Germline V gene data show CDR1 as SGHTA and CDR2 as FQGNSA. The TCR originated in a man aged 55 to 70 who had recovered from COVID-19. The rearrangement uses TRBV7-2 and TRBJ2-1, with 9 bases lining up with TRBD2. Sequenced material: PBMCs or T cells enriched from blood (not recorded which). The CDR3 is CASSLAVAGENEQFF. Written as DNA, the CDR3 is TGTGCCAGCAGCTTAGCCGTAGCGGGGGAAAATGAGCAGTTCTTC.